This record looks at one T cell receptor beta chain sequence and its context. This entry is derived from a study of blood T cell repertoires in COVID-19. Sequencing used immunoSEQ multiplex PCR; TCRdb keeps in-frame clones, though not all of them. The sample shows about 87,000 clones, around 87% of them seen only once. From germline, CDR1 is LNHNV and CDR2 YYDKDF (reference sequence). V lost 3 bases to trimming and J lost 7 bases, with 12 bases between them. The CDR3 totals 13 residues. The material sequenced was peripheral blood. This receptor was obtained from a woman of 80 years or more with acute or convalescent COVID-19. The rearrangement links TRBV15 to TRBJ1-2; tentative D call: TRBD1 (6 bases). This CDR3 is CATSRGHEPGYTF. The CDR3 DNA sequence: TGTGCCACCAGCAGGGGACACGAGCCTGGCTACACCTTC.